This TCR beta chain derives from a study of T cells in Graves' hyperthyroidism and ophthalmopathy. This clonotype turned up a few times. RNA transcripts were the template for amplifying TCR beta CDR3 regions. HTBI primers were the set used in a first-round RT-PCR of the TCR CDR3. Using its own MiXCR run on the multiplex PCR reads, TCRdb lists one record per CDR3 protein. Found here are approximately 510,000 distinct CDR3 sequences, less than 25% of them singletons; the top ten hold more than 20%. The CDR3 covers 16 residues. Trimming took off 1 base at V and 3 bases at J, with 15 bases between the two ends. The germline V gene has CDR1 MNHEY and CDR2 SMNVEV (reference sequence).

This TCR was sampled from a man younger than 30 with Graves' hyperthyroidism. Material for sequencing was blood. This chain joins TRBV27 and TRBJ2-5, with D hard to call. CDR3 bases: TGTGCCAGCAGTTTATACCCGAGGAACCCCAAAGAGACCCAGTACTTC. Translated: CASSLYPRNPKETQYF.